This T cell receptor beta chain was captured by sequencing in a study of cytomegalovirus exposure and HLA in healthy donors (dated by TCRdb to 2016 to 2017). Some background on the complete study: An earlier analysis of roughly 500 of the donors reported approximately 260 Gb of sequence data and 95 million to 120 million unique TCR beta sequences obtained from roughly 180 million T cells. To predict cytomegalovirus infection status, the study brought together high-throughput TCR immunosequencing, statistical association of individual TCRs with disease status, and machine learning. Typing coverage differed by locus: A, B, C, DRB1 and DQB1 were typed in roughly 620-630 donors, DQA1 in 500 to 550, DPA1 in 600 to 610, and DPB1 in just under 490. Four to six DR-DQ haplotypes were handled as single units for association and clustering because linkage in the cohort was strong. A separate validation cohort of 100 to 150 different subjects was used in addition to the roughly 640-subject first cohort. In a later genetic analysis, genome-wide SNP genotypes for about 60% of the 666 donors were used, and that subset was treated as a discovery cohort. An early release covering approximately 600 HLA-typed donors comprised approximately 290 gigabases of sequencing data and approximately 85 million unique TCR sequences. Donor age, sex, ethnicity and CMV serostatus were compiled alongside the repertoire data. Among the roughly 430 genotyped donors, around 79% belonged to the genetic ancestry cluster associated with self-reported Caucasian donors. Class I and class II HLA loci were covered by the typing at four-digit resolution. The T cell repertoires of several hundred subjects were profiled by immunosequencing and related to cytomegalovirus serostatus. On average, roughly 240,000 unique TCR beta nucleotide sequences were sequenced per donor among 398 genotyped donors of the cohort, with around 19% of those sequences being non-productive. All discovery cohort repertoires had been generated on a single sequencing platform. An earlier analysis of more than 450 of the donors used high-throughput TCR beta sequencing to judge whether each TCR beta V gene segment behaved as functional or pseudogenic. In a later analysis, previously published TCR beta repertoires from about 640 donors were re-analyzed and high-resolution HLA genotyping was added so that TCR occurrence patterns could be studied. The study was designed to test whether signatures of past pathogen exposure could be identified by cataloging public T cell receptors. The later analysis used no new phenotypic data to find candidate immune exposures, relying instead on TCR beta sequences and their occurrence across donors.

A word on this clone: Its binding antigen is unknown. Base qualities were left out, and no much larger clone turns up one base away.

The cohort consisted of 650 to 700 healthy bone marrow donors. At the time of sampling, all cohort members were nominally healthy, though unrecorded immune exposures were likely present. The donor was CMV seronegative and was included in the group of 352 seronegative cohort members. A peripheral blood sample was collected from each donor, and TCR beta sequencing was performed on peripheral blood mononuclear cells. Genomic DNA extraction from the blood cell samples was performed with the Qiagen DNeasy Blood Extraction Kit. Library creation used the immunoSEQ multiplex PCR assay. For the multiplex PCR, a mixture combining 60 forward primers for TCR Vbeta segments and 13 reverse primers for TCR Jbeta segments was used. A multiplex PCR assay on genomic DNA amplified the CDR3 region of rearranged TCR beta genes. The Illumina HiSeq System was used to sequence the amplified TCR beta libraries as 87-base-pair reads. In the original analysis: Across the 700 or so repertoires, a later analysis counted 60 million to 90 million unique TCR beta chains, around 10 million of which were shared by at least two donors. Raw reads were error-corrected and collapsed into unique sequences with a nearest-neighbor algorithm that merged closely related sequences to remove PCR and sequencing errors. Alignment of CDR3 sequences to IMGT reference sequences was used to assign V, D and J gene segments. For a sequence to be retained, at least a six-nucleotide match to both a V gene segment and a J gene segment was required. Rearrangements were called productive when the CDR3 lacked stop codons and stayed in frame with V and J; all others were non-productive. Following IMGT convention, CDR3 was defined as the stretch from the second conserved V-encoded cysteine to the conserved J-encoded phenylalanine. Sequences without an unambiguous match to a single V gene segment were excluded from the earlier analysis of 450 to 750 of the donors. An earlier analysis of some 610 of the donors called V segments functional above 56.7% productive rearrangements and segregating when the between-donor standard deviation exceeded 5%. A statistical classification framework was built to diagnose cytomegalovirus status from the catalog of TCR beta chain sequences. V and J gene assignment, in a later analysis, came from comparing TCR nucleotide sequences with IMGT/GENE-DB human TR gene sequences. A later analysis assigned CDR3 sequences and most-parsimonious VDJ recombination scenarios with the TCRdist pipeline. In a later analysis, every TCR beta chain was defined by the combination of its CDR3 amino acid sequence and its V-gene family, and reads without a unique V-gene family were dropped. As a way to deal with suspected cross-contamination and a sequencing artifact, a later analysis dropped 450 to 700 nucleotide sequences that were highly shared and had low generation probability. A later analysis calculated a clonal expansion index for each public chain from normalized within-repertoire ranks of inferred template counts. In a later analysis, generation probabilities were computed with a VDJ recombination model fitted to out-of-frame rearrangements, and the resulting probabilities were checked against IGoR. Hypergeometric tests were used in a later analysis to score TCR-TCR, TCR-HLA and TCR-CMV co-occurrence, with a repertoire-size bias correction applied to the TCR pairs. A later analysis estimated false discovery rates by permuting HLA or CMV assignments 20 times. In a later analysis, co-occurring TCRs were grouped using DBSCAN, and TCRdist sequence similarity was added for clustering within HLA-allele-positive subsets. Co-occurrence clustering excluded repertoires with fewer than 30,000 or more than 120,000 public chains, plus five with anomalous nucleotide sharing. In TCRdb, the immuneACCESS table is reduced to in-frame sequences with V and J assigned. These tables do not hold every clone; where another copy was compared, an unresolved V gene accounts for under half, and the others remain unexplained. The V and J calls and clone size come from that table; D and trimming were worked out from the DNA. The table for this sample lists under 200,000 clones; less than 75% of them were counted only once. In total, the top ten clones hold around 1.5% of the sample.

What the study reported, not specific to this receptor: Because the 87-base-pair reads could not distinguish some IMGT-functional V segments, including TRBV6-2 and TRBV6-3, those segments were excluded. According to a later genetic analysis, donors in an Asian-associated ancestry cluster had fewer N-insertions in productive TCRs than the roughly 700-donor mean. CMV serostatus was the only immune exposure information available for the cohort. A cluster of highly shared sequence variants was judged likely to be a technical artifact of the sequencing pipeline. Presence/absence analyses assumed roughly uniform sequencing depth across donors, an assumption that may not hold. In vitro tests confirmed that a few of the cytomegalovirus-associated TCR beta chains recognize cytomegalovirus antigens. Specific HLA alleles were associated with 18,000 or so TCR beta sequences at a false discovery rate of 0.05 in a later analysis. The authors suggested that the approach could potentially be generalized to other disease states and immunological phenotypes. Because counts were too low, about 17 rarely observed V segments, including chromosome 9 orphons, were excluded from the earlier analysis of around 640 of the donors. Because HLA typing was missing for some donors at each locus, association tests included only the typed subset. Only TCR beta chains were sequenced in this cohort, and the absence of alpha or paired-chain data limited detectable features. Across donors, most TCR sequences were observed very rarely, whereas some public TCRs were present in many individuals. A further reported finding was that TCR beta sequences accurately predicted the HLA-A and HLA-B alleles for most subjects in the first cohort. In a later analysis, HLA-associated TCR beta chains showed more clonal expansion and lower generation probabilities than non-associated chains that were equally common. Assigning TCR associations to individual alleles was difficult when HLA alleles, especially DR and DQ, strongly co-occurred. The classifier was reported to diagnose cytomegalovirus status with high specificity and sensitivity in both the original and validation cohorts. Correlated functional status among segregating V segments might be attributable to linkage disequilibrium, but an unknown experimental factor could not be ruled out. An earlier analysis of 587 of the donors showed that most TCR beta V segments appeared in productive rearrangements either about 90% or about 30% of the time, which broadly matched IMGT annotations. In a later analysis, TCR association rates were found to vary across HLA loci, with the most associated TCRs seen for DRB1 alleles and the fewest for HLA-C alleles. Several of the top co-occurrence clusters appeared to be linked to parvovirus B19, influenza, CMV and Epstein-Barr virus, according to a later analysis. An association between a missense DCLRE1C variant and V-gene and J-gene trimming of TCR beta chains was found in a later genetic analysis and replicated in an independent cohort. The study listed 150 to 200 TCR beta chains as associated with cytomegalovirus. Most CMV-associated TCR beta chains appeared to be HLA-restricted in a later analysis, and the HLA associations seemed to be driven largely by CMV exposure.

From a lookup of the germline V gene (reference sequence), CDR1 and CDR2 are SGHNT and YYREEE. From the cysteine through the phenylalanine, the CDR3 covers 14 amino acids. Only the CDR3 region is kept as DNA, spanning 42 bases read in frame from base 1. Cut back by 4 bases and 2 bases, the V and J ends lie 10 bases apart. The chain couples TRBV5-4 to TRBJ1-5; TRBD1 could be the D gene, as 6 bases match. The sequence was obtained from a girl aged 10 to 17 in good health and CMV-seronegative. Sequencing was performed on PBMCs. The CDR3 reads as follows: CASSQQGGNQPQHF. The nucleotide sequence is TGTGCCAGCAGCCAACAGGGTGGCAATCAGCCCCAGCATTTT.